These T cell receptor beta chains were read from a single sample in a study of neurological immune-mediated disorders. TCRdb reanalysed the 5' RACE reads using MiXCR and keeps one entry per CDR3 protein. The data contain roughly 10,000 distinct CDR3 sequences, approximately 22% of them seen just once; the ten biggest clones take up approximately 14%. Sequencing input: CD8+ T cells from blood. Receptor source: a woman in her thirties or forties with multiple sclerosis. Each CDR3 is given with its conserved first and last residue. A D gene is named only where the DNA matches it firmly. Size tells how often a clone was seen (once, few, many) or the class of an expanded clone, and some rows leave it out.

cdr3_nt,cdr3_aa,d_call,clone_size,j_call,v_call
TGTGCCAGCAGTTTACCAGGGTTAAATTCACCCCTCCACTTT,CASSLPGLNSPLHF,-,many,TRBJ1-6,TRBV12-3/TRBV12-4
TGTGCCAGCAGTGAATCCCAGGGGATGTCGTACAATGAGCAGTTCTTC,CASSESQGMSYNEQFF,-,many,TRBJ2-1,TRBV2
TGTGCCAGCATGCTGGGGAACACTGAAGCTTTCTTT,CASMLGNTEAFF,-,medium-sized,TRBJ1-1,TRBV6-1
TGCGCCAGCAGCTTGGGGACAGGGTCAAATGAGCAGTTCTTC,CASSLGTGSNEQFF,TRBD1,many,TRBJ2-1,TRBV5-1
TGTGCCACCAGCCCTCATTGGGACAGCGTTTGGGGCTACACCTTC,CATSPHWDSVWGYTF,TRBD1,many,TRBJ1-2,TRBV15
TGTGCCAGCAGCCAAGATCCAGGGGCTCAGTTCTTC,CASSQDPGAQFF,-,many,TRBJ2-1,TRBV4-2
TGTGCCAGCAGCTTGGTCGTCAATGAGCAGTTCTTC,CASSLVVNEQFF,-,many,TRBJ2-1,TRBV5-6
TGCGCCAGCACAGGCGGGGGGCCTTCGGTAGAGCAGTTCTTC,CASTGGGPSVEQFF,TRBD2,many,TRBJ2-1,TRBV10-2
TGTGCCAGCAAAGGGTGGGCAGGTCCAACCGGGGAGCTGTTTTTT,CASKGWAGPTGELFF,-,-,TRBJ2-2,TRBV6-1
TGCAGCGTTGACGCAGGGCAAGAGACCCAGTACTTC,CSVDAGQETQYF,-,many,TRBJ2-5,TRBV29-1
TGCGCCAGCAGCGCACGGGACAGGGGGGACTACGAGCAGTACTTC,CASSARDRGDYEQYF,TRBD1,medium-sized,TRBJ2-7,TRBV5-1
TGCAGCGTTGAGACCTCTGGAAACACCATATATTTT,CSVETSGNTIYF,-,many,TRBJ1-3,TRBV29-1
TGCAGTGCTCCGACAGGAGGGTCCCTCGACGAGCAGTACTTC,CSAPTGGSLDEQYF,-,medium-sized,TRBJ2-7,TRBV20-1
TGTGCCAGCAGACTCAGTAGCAGGAATGAAAAACTGTTTTTT,CASRLSSRNEKLFF,-,many,TRBJ1-4,TRBV27
TGTGCCAGCAGAGAAGAGACCCAGTACTTC,CASREETQYF,-,medium-sized,TRBJ2-5,TRBV25-1
TGTGCCAGCAGCGTAGGGGGGGTCAGCACAGATACGCAGTATTTT,CASSVGGVSTDTQYF,-,medium-sized,TRBJ2-3,TRBV9
TGTGCCAGCAGCGTGGATCGAGGACAGGGGGCGCGAGGCTACACCTTC,CASSVDRGQGARGYTF,TRBD1,many,TRBJ1-2,TRBV9
TGCGCCAGCAGCTTCGGGACAGGGGTAAGGAACACTGAAGCTTTCTTT,CASSFGTGVRNTEAFF,TRBD1,many,TRBJ1-1,TRBV5-1
TGTGCCAGCAGCTTGTATGGCGGGGGGGCCGGAGAGACCCAGTACTTC,CASSLYGGGAGETQYF,TRBD2,many,TRBJ2-5,TRBV7-8
TGTGCCAGCAGCTTAGGACAAGCTAACAATGAGCAGTTCTTC,CASSLGQANNEQFF,-,-,TRBJ2-1,TRBV7-9
TGTGCCAGCAGCTTGACTAGCGGGGATCTTGAACAGTTCTTC,CASSLTSGDLEQFF,TRBD2,medium-sized,TRBJ2-1,TRBV9
TGTGCCAGTTACGGTGCAACTAATGAAAAACTGTTTTTT,CASYGATNEKLFF,-,many,TRBJ1-4,TRBV2
TGCGCCAGCAGCGTAGGACAGGGAAGCGAGCAGTACTTC,CASSVGQGSEQYF,TRBD1,-,TRBJ2-7,TRBV5-1
TGCGCCAGCAGAGGGGAAGGAGACACTGAAGCTTTCTTT,CASRGEGDTEAFF,-,many,TRBJ1-1,TRBV5-1
TGTGCCAGCAGTTTATCAAAGTTCCGAAACACCATATATTTT,CASSLSKFRNTIYF,-,-,TRBJ1-3,TRBV28
TGCGCCAGCAGCCTAGCGGGGGGGCCGTCAGATACGCAGTATTTT,CASSLAGGPSDTQYF,TRBD2,many,TRBJ2-3,TRBV5-1
TGCGCCAGCAGCTTTGGGTACATCAACACCGGGGAGCTGTTTTTT,CASSFGYINTGELFF,-,medium-sized,TRBJ2-2,TRBV5-1
TGTGCCAGCAGTTCTACAGGGGTGAATTCACCCCTCCACTTT,CASSSTGVNSPLHF,TRBD1,many,TRBJ1-6,TRBV27
TGCGCCAGCAGCCAAGATCGGGGGGGATACGAGCAGTACTTC,CASSQDRGGYEQYF,TRBD2,many,TRBJ2-7,TRBV4-1
TGCAGTGCTAGAGATCGTAAGGGACAGGGATATGGCTACACCTTC,CSARDRKGQGYGYTF,TRBD1,many,TRBJ1-2,TRBV20-1
TGCGCCAGCAGCCCAGCGGGGGCTTACAATGAGCAGTTCTTC,CASSPAGAYNEQFF,TRBD2,-,TRBJ2-1,TRBV5-1
TGTGCCAGCAGCGGACTCGAGGGGGCCTACTACAATGAGCAGTTCTTC,CASSGLEGAYYNEQFF,TRBD1,medium-sized,TRBJ2-1,TRBV9
TGCAGTGCTTTGCGTGCGACAGGGGGCAGGAAAAAACTGTTTTTT,CSALRATGGRKKLFF,TRBD1,-,TRBJ1-4,TRBV20-1
TGTGCCAGCAGCCCGCATAAAAGACAGAGCTCCTACAATGAGCAGTTCTTC,CASSPHKRQSSYNEQFF,-,medium-sized,TRBJ2-1,TRBV9
TGTGCCAGCAGTTATTCAGGGTGGGAGACCCAGTACTTC,CASSYSGWETQYF,-,many,TRBJ2-5,TRBV6-5
TGTGCCAGCAGCCTACATCAGAACACCGGGGAGCTGTTTTTT,CASSLHQNTGELFF,-,-,TRBJ2-2,TRBV7-2
TGTGCCAGCAGCTTAGTAGGGGTGGGTCTGGCGGGAGCCTACAATGAGCAGTTCTTC,CASSLVGVGLAGAYNEQFF,TRBD2,-,TRBJ2-1,TRBV7-2
TGTGCCAGCAGCGAGAGCACAGATACGCAGTATTTT,CASSESTDTQYF,-,medium-sized,TRBJ2-3,TRBV9
TGTGCCATCAGCCGGACCTCTGGGGCCAACGTCCTGACTTTC,CAISRTSGANVLTF,-,-,TRBJ2-6,TRBV10-3
TGTGCCAGCTCACCACCAGTACTAGCGGGGTACGAGCAGTACTTC,CASSPPVLAGYEQYF,TRBD2,-,TRBJ2-7,TRBV18
TGTGCCAGCAGTTCTGACTTGGACGAGAAACTGTTTTTT,CASSSDLDEKLFF,-,many,TRBJ1-4,TRBV12-3/TRBV12-4
TGTGCCAGCAGCCAAGATCGGGGGGCGGGCAATGAGCAGTTCTTC,CASSQDRGAGNEQFF,-,many,TRBJ2-1,TRBV4-2
TGCAGTGCTAGAGCACGACAGGGGAGGGAGAGCACTGAAGCTTTCTTT,CSARARQGRESTEAFF,TRBD1,medium-sized,TRBJ1-1,TRBV20-1
TGTGCCAGCAGTTACTCGTTCCTCTACGAGCAGTACTTC,CASSYSFLYEQYF,-,many,TRBJ2-7,TRBV6-6
TGCAGTGCTAGAGATCCCACAGCCCCGGGCACTGAAGCTTTCTTT,CSARDPTAPGTEAFF,-,medium-sized,TRBJ1-1,TRBV20-1
TGTGCCAGCAGCGGGACAGGGCGAACCGATTCACCCCTCCACTTT,CASSGTGRTDSPLHF,TRBD1,medium-sized,TRBJ1-6,TRBV9
TGTGCCAGCAGTTACGACAGGTTCCCAACTAATGAAAAACTGTTTTTT,CASSYDRFPTNEKLFF,-,many,TRBJ1-4,TRBV6-6
TGCGCCAGCAGCTCCGACAGGGCTTCCTACGAGCAGTACTTC,CASSSDRASYEQYF,TRBD1,medium-sized,TRBJ2-7,TRBV5-1
TGTGCCACCAGCAGGCTGGGGGAGACCCAGTACTTC,CATSRLGETQYF,-,many,TRBJ2-5,TRBV7-9
TGCAGCGTCGTTGGAACAAAGAACACTGAAGCTTTCTTT,CSVVGTKNTEAFF,-,few,TRBJ1-1,TRBV29-1
TGTGCCAGCAGCTGGGACAGGGGGCGAGGTAGCTATGGCTACACCTTC,CASSWDRGRGSYGYTF,TRBD1,-,TRBJ1-2,TRBV12-3/TRBV12-4
TGTGCCATCACCCGGGACCGGGGGGCTGAAGCTTTCTTT,CAITRDRGAEAFF,-,-,TRBJ1-1,TRBV10-3
TGTGCCAGCAGCTTTTCTCAGGATGGACTCCGGGACATAGGGACGGCAAACACCGGGGAGCTGTTTTTT,CASSFSQDGLRDIGTANTGELFF,-,-,TRBJ2-2,TRBV7-6
TGTGCCAGCAGCGCTAGCGGGGGGCCGGATGAGCAGTTCTTC,CASSASGGPDEQFF,TRBD2,many,TRBJ2-1,TRBV7-9
TGCGCCAGCAGCTTACCCGCCCGGGACACGAATAACCCTGAAGCTTTCTTT,CASSLPARDTNNPEAFF,-,-,TRBJ1-1,TRBV5-1
TGCGCCAGCAGCCTGCTGGTGCAGGGGGCGATTGAGCAGTTCTTC,CASSLLVQGAIEQFF,TRBD1,many,TRBJ2-1,TRBV5-1
TGTGCCAGCAGCGCAACGGAGGCTAGCGGGGCGAGGAACACCGGGGAGCTGTTTTTT,CASSATEASGARNTGELFF,TRBD2,many,TRBJ2-2,TRBV9
TGCAGTGCTAAGCGGGCAGATACGCAGTATTTT,CSAKRADTQYF,-,-,TRBJ2-3,TRBV20-1
TGCGCCAGCAGCTCAGCCTACGAGCAGTACTTC,CASSSAYEQYF,-,medium-sized,TRBJ2-7,TRBV5-1
TGTGCCAGCACTCCCACCGGGACTAGCGGGGACAACGAGCAGTACTTC,CASTPTGTSGDNEQYF,TRBD2,few,TRBJ2-7,TRBV7-8